The clone carrying this T cell receptor beta chain was counted once. Its matching antigen is unknown. The data were taken from a study of cytomegalovirus exposure and HLA in healthy donors. The PCR employed 60 Vbeta primers together with 13 Jbeta primers. Sequencing was performed with immunoSEQ multiplex PCR; in TCRdb, only in-frame clones are kept and a portion is missing. The table includes tens of thousands of clones, around 78% detected once. Findings and limits, study-wide: Rates of TCR association differed by HLA locus in a later analysis, with DRB1 highest and HLA-C lowest. The study designated about 180 TCR beta chains cytomegalovirus-associated.

Germline V CDR1 and CDR2: LNHDA, SQIVND (reference sequence). This CDR3 is built from 17 residues. The junction had 11 bases not matched to a gene; V was cut back by 10 bases and J by 2 bases. The chain is built from TRBV19 and TRBJ2-6; 10 nucleotides align to TRBD1. The sample taken for sequencing was PBMCs. The TCR comes from a woman aged 40 to 55 in good health and CMV-seropositive. The CDR3 coding sequence is TGTGCCACTCAGAGATCGACAGGGGGCGCTGGGGCCAACGTCCTGACTTTC. Its translation: CATQRSTGGAGANVLTF.